What follows describes a single TCR beta chain. The antigen is unknown. Sample-barcoded 5' priming and a J-beta primer mix drove a second PCR of roughly 6 to 12 cycles. TCRdb ran MiXCR on the 5' RACE reads and lists one entry per CDR3 protein. The table includes about 1.8 million distinct CDR3 sequences, just under 50% detected once. The data were taken from a study of blood T cells in healthy people across ages. Whole-study findings and limits: Changes seen in expanded clonotypes were possibly confounded by donor CMV status left unknown.

This CDR3 is built from 14 residues. From germline, CDR1 is DFQATT and CDR2 SNEGSKA (reference sequence). V was pared by 1 base and J by 1 base, with 3 bases of the junction left unmatched. The sequence was collected from a woman aged 40 to 50 in good health. The V gene is TRBV20-1, the J gene TRBJ2-7; TRBD2 matches 8 bases. Sequencing was done on a sample of blood. In DNA form, the CDR3 reads TGCAGTGCTAGAGTGGCTAGCGGGTCCTACGAGCAGTACTTC. Protein product: CSARVASGSYEQYF.